This TCR beta chain was documented in a study of T cell responses to AZD1222 COVID-19 vaccine. Overall study results and limits: Targeting of unmutated variant regions was reportedly seen in nearly half of spike-specific TCRs.

Assay used: immunoSEQ multiplex PCR; TCRdb lists only in-frame clones, some missing. The table records 150,000 or so clones, roughly 92% of them present only once. This CDR3 has 13 amino acids. The trim removed 6 bases at V and 0 bases at J, leaving 2 bases unmatched. Germline V gene sequence: CDR1 SGHRS, CDR2 YFSETQ. This clone has just one count. The antigen is unknown. The TCR comes from an adult who received the AZD1222 COVID-19 vaccine. Source: peripheral blood, taken 28 days after the second AZD1222 dose. This rearrangement joins TRBV5-1 to TRBJ1-1; TRBD1 agrees at 7 bases. The CDR3 reads CASKGQMNTEAFF. The CDR3 DNA is TGCGCCAGCAAGGGACAGATGAACACTGAAGCTTTCTTT. The full variable domain, completed using reference TRBV5-1 and TRBJ1-1, is KAGVTQTPRYLIKTRGQQVTLSCSPISGHRSVSWYQQTPGQGLQFLFEYFSETQRNKGNFPGRFSGRQFSNSRSEMNVSTLELGDSALYLCASKGQMNTEAFFGQGTRLTVV.